The following is a T cell receptor (beta chain) sequence with its context. This sample stems from a study of T cell changes during pregnancy in multiple sclerosis. Sequencing was performed with immunoSEQ multiplex PCR; in TCRdb, only in-frame clones are kept and a portion is missing. The sample includes about 40,000 clones, about 94% seen only once; the top ten take under 2%. CDR1 and CDR2 from the germline V gene are SGDLS and YYNGEE. The CDR3 sequence is 15 residues long. Trimming cost V 2 bases and J 5 bases, with 15 bases left between them. Sequencing used peripheral blood, obtained in the third trimester of pregnancy. The chain employs TRBV9 and TRBJ2-3; D might be TRBD2 (5 bases). The TCR sequence derives from a female donor with multiple sclerosis, enrolled in a pregnancy study. Written as DNA, the CDR3 is TGTGCCAGCAGCGTCGAGGGAGCTTGGCAAGATACGCAGTATTTT. Protein sequence: CASSVEGAWQDTQYF.